One sample yielded the 16 T cell receptor beta chains listed below, sequenced in a study of shared clonotypes between healthy human individuals. Clones were read by immunoSEQ multiplex PCR, and TCRdb kept only the in-frame ones, dropping some. The sample yields 950,000 to 1,100,000 clones, around 76% seen once. Sequenced material: memory CD4+ T cells sorted from blood. Subset here: CD45RA-negative fraction. These receptors all come from a man in his late teens or twenties in good health.

This clone has just one count. The chain employs TRBV28 and TRBJ2-7; D possibly corresponds to TRBD1 (6 bases). Trimming took 2 bases from V and 2 from J, leaving 13 bases between them. Germline V gene data show CDR1 as MDHEN and CDR2 as SYDVKM. The CDR3 sequence is 15 residues long. The CDR3 region is CASSLAQGTTYEQYF. The CDR3 DNA reads TGTGCCAGCAGTTTAGCTCAGGGGACCACCTACGAGCAGTACTTC. The variable domain in full, completed from reference TRBV28 and TRBJ2-7, reads DVKVTQSSRYLVKRTGEKVFLECVQDMDHENMFWYRQDPGLGLRLIYFSYDVKMKEKGDIPEGYSVSREKKERFSLILESASTNQTSMYLCASSLAQGTTYEQYFGPGTRLTVT.

This chain links TRBV7-2 with TRBJ2-7; 7 nucleotides line up with TRBD1. Germline CDR1 is SGHTA and CDR2 is FQGNSA. The CDR3 is 15 residues long. V trimming: 0 bases; J trimming: 6 bases; junction bases outside the gene matches: 8. This CDR3 is CASSLAQQGVAEQYF. As DNA, the CDR3 is TGTGCCAGCAGCTTAGCGCAGCAGGGGGTGGCCGAGCAGTACTTC.

As concerns this clone: Other DNA sequences in the sample encode the same CDR3. This chain connects TRBV7-2 to TRBJ2-2; no clear D gene. CDR1 is SGHTA and CDR2 is FQGNSA in the germline V gene. This CDR3 is built from 14 residues. V lost 0 bases to trimming and J lost 1 base, with 3 bases between them. CDR3 DNA sequence: TGTGCCAGCAGCTTAGCCCAGAACACCGGGGAGCTGTTTTTT. It specifies CASSLAQNTGELFF.

CDR3 sequence: CASSEGLQETQYF. The CDR3 DNA follows: TGTGCCAGCAGTGAGGGTTTACAAGAGACCCAGTACTTC. This sequence joins TRBV5-4 and TRBJ2-5, with TRBD2 as a possible D gene (5 bases). The V gene lost 5 bases and the J gene lost 2 bases, with 10 bases spanning the gap. The V gene's germline CDR1 is SGHNT and CDR2 YYREEE (reference sequence). The CDR3 covers 13 residues.

V gene TRBV2 combines with J gene TRBJ2-3, with TRBD1 matching over 8 bases. Germline V gene lookup returns CDR1 SNHLY and CDR2 FYNNEI. Germline trimming cut 6 bases from V and 7 bases from J; bases unmatched to any gene: 12. This CDR3 has 15 amino acids. The DNA for the CDR3 is TGTGCCAGCAGCGCGGGACAGGATGAGCGATATACGCAGTATTTT. Its protein product is CASSAGQDERYTQYF.

The rearrangement joins TRBV7-8 to TRBJ2-3; 7 bases agree with TRBD1. This CDR3 contains 15 residues. With V trimmed by 5 bases and J by 0 bases, 5 bases remained unmatched. Germline V gene data show CDR1 as SGHVS and CDR2 as FQNEAQ. Here the CDR3 DNA reads TGTGCCAGCAGCACGGGACAGTCTAGCACAGATACGCAGTATTTT. Its translation: CASSTGQSSTDTQYF.

The rearrangement links TRBV6-6 to TRBJ2-1, with 11 bases that match TRBD2. This CDR3 has 14 residues. The germline gives CDR1 MNHNY, CDR2 SVGAGI (reference sequence). J was trimmed by 8 bases and V by 5 bases; bases with no gene match: 5. Here the CDR3 reads CASSLAGGVDEQFF. The CDR3 bases are TGTGCCAGCAGTCTAGCGGGAGGTGTGGATGAGCAGTTCTTC.

V gene TRBV4-2 combines with J gene TRBJ2-7, with 9 bases matching TRBD2. The J call is in doubt because the DNA end fits TRBJ2-1 better. Germline loops: CDR1 LGHNA, CDR2 YNFKEQ. This CDR3 is 17 amino acids long. This CDR3 reads CASSQGLAGSSYNEQFF. The DNA of the CDR3 is TGTGCCAGCAGCCAAGGTCTAGCGGGATCCTCCTACAATGAGCAGTTCTTC.

The chain has TRBV11-2 and TRBJ2-1; a weak D match, TRBD2 (5 bases). Trimming stripped 5 bases from V and 0 bases from J, with 11 bases between. There are 15 residues in the CDR3. Germline CDR1 SGHAT, CDR2 FQNNGV. The CDR3 reads CASSLGSGSYNEQFF. The CDR3 DNA sequence: TGTGCCAGCAGCCTAGGGAGTGGCTCCTACAATGAGCAGTTCTTC.

V is TRBV6-5 and J is TRBJ2-4; tentative D call: TRBD2 (5 bases). The germline gives CDR1 MNHEY, CDR2 SVGAGI. The CDR3 is made up of 11 amino acids. V lost 6 bases and J lost 12, with 12 bases in between. DNA of the CDR3: TGTGCCAGCAGAGCCTCCGGGGATCAGTACTTC. Amino acids: CASRASGDQYF.

In its sample, this clone was seen once. This chain joins TRBV2 and TRBJ2-3; D call uncertain. From germline, CDR1 is SNHLY and CDR2 FYNNEI. The ends were cut back, 4 bases at V and 3 bases at J, with 17 bases in the middle. This CDR3 has 16 amino acids. The DNA for the CDR3 is TGTGCCAGCAGTGGTCTTACGTGGATCGGTACAGATACGCAGTATTTT. Translation gives CASSGLTWIGTDTQYF.

The chain has TRBV2 and TRBJ2-5; a weak D match, TRBD2 (5 bases). The CDR3 contains 14 residues. V lost 7 bases and J lost 2, with 14 bases in between. CDR1 is SNHLY, CDR2 FYNNEI, per germline. Here the CDR3 DNA reads TGTGCCAGCACCCTAAGGACTGCTCAAGAGACCCAGTACTTC. Encoded protein: CASTLRTAQETQYF.

This rearrangement joins TRBV7-2 to TRBJ1-6, with 8 bases fitting TRBD1. Germline trimming cut 6 bases from V and 7 bases from J; bases unmatched to any gene: 11. The CDR3 is made up of 16 amino acids. Germline V gives CDR1 SGHTA, CDR2 FQGNSA. The CDR3 nucleotides read TGTGCCAGCAGGGACGGACAGGGACGAGGGAATTCACCCCTCCACTTT. This codes for CASRDGQGRGNSPLHF.

The V and J genes are TRBV28 and TRBJ1-1; 9 positions agree with TRBD1. This CDR3 region has 16 residues. J gave up 8 bases and V 3 bases, and 13 bases lay outside the gene matches. Per the germline V gene, CDR1 is MDHEN and CDR2 is SYDVKM. CDR3 in DNA: TGTGCCAGCAGTTTGGTTACTAGCGGAACAGGGGGCGAAGCTTTCTTT. It is translated as CASSLVTSGTGGEAFF.

The V call is TRBV18, the J call TRBJ1-6; D may be TRBD1 (5 bases). CDR3 size: 14 residues. Germline V gene data show CDR1 as KGHSH and CDR2 as LQKENI. V lost 3 bases, J lost 4 bases, and 7 bases lay in between. The CDR3 region is CASSPSGYNSPLHF. The CDR3 DNA follows: TGTGCCAGCTCACCTTCAGGGTATAATTCACCCCTCCACTTT. Full variable domain (missing parts from reference TRBV18 and TRBJ1-6): NAGVMQNPRHLVRRRGQEARLRCSPMKGHSHVYWYRQLPEEGLKFMVYLQKENIIDESGMPKERFSAEFPKEGPSILRIQQVVRGDSAAYFCASSPSGYNSPLHFGNGTRLTVT.

The chain carries TRBV14 and TRBJ1-3; D ambiguous. Germline values: CDR1 SGHDN, CDR2 FVKESK. Trimming removed 4 bases from V and 4 bases from J, with 8 bases in between. CDR3 size: 13 residues. This chain's CDR3 is CASSLTSGNTIYF. The CDR3 DNA follows: TGTGCCAGCAGCCTGACAAGCGGAAACACCATATATTTT.